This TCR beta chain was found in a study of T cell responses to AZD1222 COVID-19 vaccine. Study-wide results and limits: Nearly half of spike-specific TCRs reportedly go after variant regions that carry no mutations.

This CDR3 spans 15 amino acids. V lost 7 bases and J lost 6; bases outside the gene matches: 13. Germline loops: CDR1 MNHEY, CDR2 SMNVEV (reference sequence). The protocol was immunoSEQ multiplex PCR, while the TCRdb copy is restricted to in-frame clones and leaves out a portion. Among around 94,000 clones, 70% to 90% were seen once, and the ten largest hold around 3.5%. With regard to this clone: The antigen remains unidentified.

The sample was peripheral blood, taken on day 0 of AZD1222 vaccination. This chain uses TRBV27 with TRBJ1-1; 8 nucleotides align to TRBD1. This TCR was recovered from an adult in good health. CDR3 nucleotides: TGTGCCAGCACCCTGACAGGGGTGAATGACGCTGAAGCTTTCTTT. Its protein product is CASTLTGVNDAEAFF.